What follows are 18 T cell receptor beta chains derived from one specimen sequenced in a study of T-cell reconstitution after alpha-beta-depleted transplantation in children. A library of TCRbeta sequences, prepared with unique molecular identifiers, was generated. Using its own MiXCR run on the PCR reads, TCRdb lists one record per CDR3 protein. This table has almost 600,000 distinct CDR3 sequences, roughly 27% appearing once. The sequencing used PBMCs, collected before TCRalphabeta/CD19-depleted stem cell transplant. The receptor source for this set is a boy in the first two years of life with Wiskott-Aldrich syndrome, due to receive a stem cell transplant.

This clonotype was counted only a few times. This CDR3 reads CASSDQANQPQHF. CDR3 DNA: TGCGCCAGCAGTGATCAAGCAAATCAGCCCCAGCATTTT. The chain employs TRBV10-2 and TRBJ1-5; no reliable D call. V dropped 3 bases and J dropped 4 bases, with 7 bases sitting between them. The length of the CDR3 is 13 residues. Germline V gene sequence: CDR1 WSHSY, CDR2 SAAADI.

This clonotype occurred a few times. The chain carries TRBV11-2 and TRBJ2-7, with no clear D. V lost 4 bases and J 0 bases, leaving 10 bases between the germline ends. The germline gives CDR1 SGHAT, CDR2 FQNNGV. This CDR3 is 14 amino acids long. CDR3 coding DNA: TGTGCCAGCAGCTACTATGGGGACTCCTACGAGCAGTACTTC. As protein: CASSYYGDSYEQYF. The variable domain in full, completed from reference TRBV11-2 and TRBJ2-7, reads EAGVAQSPRYKIIEKRQSVAFWCNPISGHATLYWYQQILGQGPKLLIQFQNNGVVDDSQLPKDRFSAERLKGVDSTLKIQPAKLEDSAVYLCASSYYGDSYEQYFGPGTRLTVT.

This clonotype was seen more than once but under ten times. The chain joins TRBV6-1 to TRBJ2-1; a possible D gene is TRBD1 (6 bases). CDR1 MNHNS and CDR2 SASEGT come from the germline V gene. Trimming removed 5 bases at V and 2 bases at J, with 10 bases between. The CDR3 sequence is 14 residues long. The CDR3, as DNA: TGTGCCAGCAGTAGCCGGGACACCTACAATGAGCAGTTCTTC. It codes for CASSSRDTYNEQFF.

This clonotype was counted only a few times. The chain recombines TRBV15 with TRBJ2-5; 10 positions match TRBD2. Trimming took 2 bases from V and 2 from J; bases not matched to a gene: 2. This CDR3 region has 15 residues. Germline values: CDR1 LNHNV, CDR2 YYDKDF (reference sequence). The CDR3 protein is CATSRLLAGQETQYF. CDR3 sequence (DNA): TGTGCCACCAGCAGACTACTAGCGGGACAAGAGACCCAGTACTTC.

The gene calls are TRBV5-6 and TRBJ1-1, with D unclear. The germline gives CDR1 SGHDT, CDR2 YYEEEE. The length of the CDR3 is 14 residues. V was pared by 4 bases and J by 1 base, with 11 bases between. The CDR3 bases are TGTGCCAGCAGCCCAGGACGGAGGAACACTGAAGCTTTCTTT. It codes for CASSPGRRNTEAFF.

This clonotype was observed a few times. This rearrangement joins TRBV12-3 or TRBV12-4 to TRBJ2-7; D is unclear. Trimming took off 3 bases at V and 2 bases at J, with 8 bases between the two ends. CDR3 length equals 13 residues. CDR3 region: CASSLNAAYEQYF. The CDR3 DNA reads TGTGCCAGCAGTTTGAATGCTGCCTACGAGCAGTACTTC.

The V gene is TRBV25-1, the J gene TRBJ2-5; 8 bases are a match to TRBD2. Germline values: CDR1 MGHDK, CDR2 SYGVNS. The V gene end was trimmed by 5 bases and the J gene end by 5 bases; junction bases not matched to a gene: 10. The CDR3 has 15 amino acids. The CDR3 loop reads CASSSAGRAWETQYF. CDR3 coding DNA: TGTGCCAGCAGTTCGGCCGGGAGGGCCTGGGAGACCCAGTACTTC.

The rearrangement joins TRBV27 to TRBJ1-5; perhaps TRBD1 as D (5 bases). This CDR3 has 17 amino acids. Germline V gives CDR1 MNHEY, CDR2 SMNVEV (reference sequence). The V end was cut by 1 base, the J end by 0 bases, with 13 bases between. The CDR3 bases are TGTGCCAGCAGTTTATTAGGCGGGGGTTATAGCAATCAGCCCCAGCATTTT. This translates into CASSLLGGGYSNQPQHF.

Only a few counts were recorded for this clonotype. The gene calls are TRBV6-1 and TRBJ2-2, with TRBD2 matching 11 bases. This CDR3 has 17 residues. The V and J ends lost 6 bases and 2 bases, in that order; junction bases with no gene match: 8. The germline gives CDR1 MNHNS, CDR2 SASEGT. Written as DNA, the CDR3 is TGTGCCAGCAGCCGCCCGGGACTAGCGGCAAACACCGGGGAGCTGTTTTTT. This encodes CASSRPGLAANTGELFF.

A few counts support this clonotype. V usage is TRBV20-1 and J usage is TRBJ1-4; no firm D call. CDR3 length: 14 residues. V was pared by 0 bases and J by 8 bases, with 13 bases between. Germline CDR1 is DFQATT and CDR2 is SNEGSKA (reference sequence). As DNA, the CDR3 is TGCAGTGCTAGAGATGAGTGGCCCCCCGAAAAACTGTTTTTT. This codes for CSARDEWPPEKLFF.

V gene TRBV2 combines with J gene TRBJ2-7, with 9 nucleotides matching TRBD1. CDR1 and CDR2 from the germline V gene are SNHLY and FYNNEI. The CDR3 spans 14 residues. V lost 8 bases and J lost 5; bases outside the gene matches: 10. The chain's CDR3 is CASERRRQGDEQYF. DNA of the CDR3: TGTGCCAGCGAAAGGAGAAGACAGGGGGACGAGCAGTACTTC. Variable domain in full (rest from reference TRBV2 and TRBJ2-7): EPEVTQTPSHQVTQMGQEVILRCVPISNHLYFYWYRQILGQKVEFLVSFYNNEISEKSEIFDDQFSVERPDGSNFTLKIRSTKLEDSAMYFCASERRRQGDEQYFGPGTRLTVT.

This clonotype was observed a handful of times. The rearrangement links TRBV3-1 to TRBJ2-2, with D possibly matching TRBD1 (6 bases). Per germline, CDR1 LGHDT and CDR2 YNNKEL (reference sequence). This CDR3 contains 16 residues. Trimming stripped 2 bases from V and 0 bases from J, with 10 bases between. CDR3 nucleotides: TGTGCCAGCAGCCAATACAGGGCCCCGAACACCGGGGAGCTGTTTTTT. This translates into CASSQYRAPNTGELFF.

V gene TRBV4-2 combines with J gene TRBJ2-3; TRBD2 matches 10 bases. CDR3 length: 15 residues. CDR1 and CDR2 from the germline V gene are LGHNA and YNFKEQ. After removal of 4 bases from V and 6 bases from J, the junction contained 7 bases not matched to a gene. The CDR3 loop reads CASSPLAGVADTQYF. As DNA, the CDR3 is TGTGCCAGCAGCCCCCTAGCGGGAGTAGCGGATACGCAGTATTTT.

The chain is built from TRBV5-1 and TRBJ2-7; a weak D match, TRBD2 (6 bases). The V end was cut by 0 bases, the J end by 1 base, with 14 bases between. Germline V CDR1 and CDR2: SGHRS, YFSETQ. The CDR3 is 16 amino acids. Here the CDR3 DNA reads TGCGCCAGCAGCTTGGGGCTAGCGATGGGATCCTACGAGCAGTACTTC. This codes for CASSLGLAMGSYEQYF.

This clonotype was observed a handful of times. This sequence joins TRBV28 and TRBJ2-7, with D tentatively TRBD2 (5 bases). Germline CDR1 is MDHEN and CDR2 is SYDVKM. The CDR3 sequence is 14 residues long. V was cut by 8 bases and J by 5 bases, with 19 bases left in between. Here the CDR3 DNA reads TGTGCCAGCCTAGGACTTTACGTCGACCACGAGCAGTACTTC. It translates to CASLGLYVDHEQYF.

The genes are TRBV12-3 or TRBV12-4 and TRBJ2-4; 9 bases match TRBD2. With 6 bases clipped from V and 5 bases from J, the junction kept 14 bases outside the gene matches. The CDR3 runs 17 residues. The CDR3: CASSPAAGRGGENIQYF. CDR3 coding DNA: TGTGCCAGCAGCCCCGCAGCGGGCCGCGGGGGGGAAAACATTCAGTACTTC.

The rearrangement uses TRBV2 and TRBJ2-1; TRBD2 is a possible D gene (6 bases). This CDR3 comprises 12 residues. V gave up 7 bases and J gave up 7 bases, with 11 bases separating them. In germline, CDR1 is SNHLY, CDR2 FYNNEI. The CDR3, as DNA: TGTGCCAGCAAAAGGGAGGCGAATGAGCAGTTCTTC. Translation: CASKREANEQFF.

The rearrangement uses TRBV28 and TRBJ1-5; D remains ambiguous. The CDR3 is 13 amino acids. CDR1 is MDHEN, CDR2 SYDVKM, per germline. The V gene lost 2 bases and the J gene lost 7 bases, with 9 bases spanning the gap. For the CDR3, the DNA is TGTGCCAGCAGTTTACTAGGATGGCAGCCCCAGCATTTT. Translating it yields CASSLLGWQPQHF.